The entry that follows covers one T cell receptor beta chain sequence. Source study methods: Scientists estimated how many nucleated cells there were by amplifying reference gene primers. Method: immunoSEQ multiplex PCR; TCRdb's copy keeps in-frame clones and lacks some. The V and J calls and clone size come from that table; D and trimming were worked out from the DNA. The sample yields some 54,000 clones, more than 90% seen once. CDR3 length equals 17 residues. Germline loops: CDR1 MDHEN, CDR2 SYDVKM. The V gene end was trimmed by 3 bases and the J gene end by 3 bases; junction bases not matched to a gene: 8. This sample is part of a study of blood T cell repertoires in COVID-19. Study-level background: Samples representing acute and convalescent COVID-19 were sourced from the United States, Italy and Spain. The cDNA or gDNA used as material had been derived from T cells, B-cell-depleted T cells, or PBMCs.

The source material was peripheral blood. The chain combines TRBV28 with TRBJ2-1; 10 nucleotides line up with TRBD2. This TCR was recovered from a man between 60 and 75 years old with acute or convalescent COVID-19. The CDR3 protein is CASSFPPSGRVYNEQFF. As DNA, the CDR3 is TGTGCCAGCAGTTTCCCCCCAAGCGGGAGGGTCTACAATGAGCAGTTCTTC.